The 23 T cell receptor beta chains given below trace back to one sample, sequenced in a study of T cell responses to AZD1222 COVID-19 vaccine. Sequencing used immunoSEQ multiplex PCR; TCRdb keeps in-frame clones, though not all of them. The profile shows over 150,000 clones, approximately 92% of them singletons. This material consisted of peripheral blood, taken on day 0 of AZD1222 vaccination. These receptors originate from an adult in good health.

The chain is built from TRBV12-3 or TRBV12-4 and TRBJ2-3; possibly TRBD1 for D (6 bases). V gave up 4 bases and J gave up 3 bases, with 8 bases separating them. This CDR3 region has 13 residues. CDR3 sequence: CASSSGQTDTQYF. The CDR3 DNA follows: TGTGCCAGCAGTTCCGGACAGACAGATACGCAGTATTTT.

CDR3: CASSTRTGGAYGYTF. CDR3 sequence (DNA): TGTGCCAGCAGCACGAGGACAGGGGGCGCGTATGGCTACACCTTC. The chain recombines TRBV7-8 with TRBJ1-2, with 11 bases identical to TRBD1. Germline lookup yields CDR1 SGHVS and CDR2 FQNEAQ. CDR3 length equals 15 residues. Trimming at V came to 5 bases and at J to 5 bases, leaving 7 bases not matched to a gene.

The chain joins TRBV3-1 (or the pseudogene TRBV3-2) to TRBJ1-4; D is uncertain. The CDR3 runs to 14 residues. Trimming stripped 4 bases from V and 4 bases from J, with 10 bases between. The germline gives CDR1 LGHDT, CDR2 YNNKEL (reference sequence). The CDR3 coding sequence is TGTGCCAGCAGCCCGACACATTTTAATGAAAAACTGTTTTTT. It codes for CASSPTHFNEKLFF.

V usage is TRBV10-2 and J usage is TRBJ1-2, with D hard to call. Between the trimmed V and J ends, which lost 4 bases and 6 bases, there was a span of 3 bases. Per germline, CDR1 WSHSY and CDR2 SAAADI. There are 10 residues in the CDR3. Written as DNA, the CDR3 is TGCGCCAGCAGTGGTAATGGCTACACCTTC. Translating it yields CASSGNGYTF.

The chain employs TRBV5-1 and TRBJ1-2; a possible D gene is TRBD1 (5 bases). Trimming removed 2 bases at V and 3 bases at J, with 14 bases between. Per germline, CDR1 SGHRS and CDR2 YFSETQ. The CDR3 extends over 15 amino acids. This CDR3 is CASSLGESKDYGYTF. In DNA, the CDR3 is TGCGCCAGCAGCTTAGGGGAGTCGAAGGACTATGGCTACACCTTC.

This chain joins TRBV6-5 and TRBJ1-2; D ambiguous. CDR1 and CDR2 (germline): MNHEY, SVGAGI. Trimming cost V 0 bases and J 0 bases, with 11 bases left between them. The CDR3 totals 16 residues. The CDR3 sequence is CASSYSRGLANYGYTF. The CDR3 coding sequence is TGTGCCAGCAGTTACTCCCGGGGTTTAGCTAACTATGGCTACACCTTC.

This CDR3 reads CASSGEGNSYNEQFF. DNA for the CDR3: TGTGCCAGCAGCGGAGAGGGGAACTCCTACAATGAGCAGTTCTTC. The chain links TRBV9 to TRBJ2-1, with D perhaps assigned TRBD1 or TRBD2 (5 bases each). The germline CDR1 and CDR2 sequences are SGDLS and YYNGEE. Trimming shortened V by 3 bases and J by 0 bases, and 10 bases separated the two germline ends. The CDR3 is made up of 15 amino acids.

This clone showed up just a few times. V gene TRBV20-1 combines with J gene TRBJ1-4; D not resolved. The CDR3 has 11 amino acids. In germline, CDR1 is DFQATT, CDR2 SNEGSKA (reference sequence). Trimming cost V 6 bases and J 5 bases, with 7 bases left between them. The CDR3 DNA follows: TGCAGTGCCCTGGGGAATGAAAAACTGTTTTTT. Translating it yields CSALGNEKLFF.

The chain couples TRBV24-1 to TRBJ2-7; 7 bases align to TRBD2. From germline, CDR1 is KGHDR and CDR2 SFDVKD. The V gene end was trimmed by 2 bases and the J gene end by 4 bases; junction bases not matched to a gene: 13. CDR3 length: 17 residues. The CDR3 bases are TGTGCCACCAGTGATTGGGGGGGACCCCGGCTAGGGTACGAGCAGTACGTC. It translates to CATSDWGGPRLGYEQYV.

This clone was seen a handful of times. The chain combines TRBV3-1 (or the pseudogene TRBV3-2) with TRBJ1-2; D remains unclear. Looked up from germline, CDR1 is LGHDT and CDR2 is YNNKEL (reference sequence). This CDR3 region has 16 residues. Trimming cost V 0 bases and J 3 bases, with 14 bases left between them. The CDR3 region has the DNA TGTGCCAGCAGCCAAGAGGCCTTAACGGGGTACTATGGCTACACCTTC. Its protein product is CASSQEALTGYYGYTF.

The chain recombines TRBV15 with TRBJ1-2; D gene ambiguous. Germline V gene sequence: CDR1 LNHNV, CDR2 YYDKDF (reference sequence). Trimming left V 2 bases short and J 8 bases short, with 12 bases between. This CDR3 region has 13 residues. The CDR3 DNA follows: TGTGCCACCAGCAGATGGGAGGGTTTAGGCTACACCTTC. It translates to CATSRWEGLGYTF.

The gene calls are TRBV5-6 and TRBJ1-4; D ambiguous. CDR1 is SGHDT, CDR2 YYEEEE, per germline. This CDR3 has 15 amino acids. The V gene lost 2 bases and the J gene lost 3 bases, with 11 bases spanning the gap. DNA for the CDR3: TGTGCCAGCAGCTTTTCGCTAGACTCTAATGAAAAACTGTTTTTT. Its translation: CASSFSLDSNEKLFF. Based on the CDR3 plus reference TRBV5-6 and TRBJ1-4, the full variable domain is DAGVTQSPTHLIKTRGQQVTLRCSPKSGHDTVSWYQQALGQGPQFIFQYYEEEERQRGNFPDRFSGHQFPNYSSELNVNALLLGDSALYLCASSFSLDSNEKLFFGSGTQLSVL.

The chain joins TRBV4-2 to TRBJ1-5; TRBD1 agrees at 8 bases. With 5 bases clipped from V and 0 bases from J, the junction kept 6 bases outside the gene matches. The length of the CDR3 is 16 residues. CDR1 LGHNA and CDR2 YNFKEQ come from the germline V gene. The CDR3 protein is CASSNMDRDSNQPQHF. The DNA for the CDR3 is TGTGCCAGCAGCAACATGGACAGGGATAGCAATCAGCCCCAGCATTTT.

This clone was counted once. This chain joins TRBV2 and TRBJ1-1, with D unclear. V was shortened by 7 bases and J by 1 base, with 4 bases between the two germline ends. Per germline, CDR1 SNHLY and CDR2 FYNNEI. This CDR3 has 11 residues. The CDR3 sequence is CASIKNTEAFF. CDR3 DNA: TGTGCCAGCATTAAGAACACTGAAGCTTTCTTT.

This clone was seen just once. V usage is TRBV27 and J usage is TRBJ1-5; no clear D gene. Germline CDR1 is MNHEY and CDR2 is SMNVEV (reference sequence). The CDR3 spans 14 residues. V lost 5 bases, J lost 5 bases, and 13 bases lay in between. As DNA, the CDR3 is TGTGCCAGCAGTCGGGAAAAGGCCTATCAGCCCCAGCATTTT. Its translation is CASSREKAYQPQHF.

The chain uses TRBV3-1 (or the pseudogene TRBV3-2) and TRBJ2-7; D possibly corresponds to TRBD1 (6 bases). The CDR3 sequence is 15 residues long. V shed 4 bases and J shed 4 bases, with 17 bases lying between them. Germline V gives CDR1 LGHDT, CDR2 YNNKEL (reference sequence). Here the CDR3 DNA reads TGTGCCAGCAGCCTAGGACAGAAATCCTCGTACGAGCAGTACGTC. Amino acids: CASSLGQKSSYEQYV.

The chain uses TRBV9 and TRBJ2-3; perhaps D is TRBD1 or TRBD2 (5 bases each). V lost 4 bases to trimming and J lost 1 base, with 10 bases between them. The CDR3 sequence is 14 residues long. Germline lookup yields CDR1 SGDLS and CDR2 YYNGEE. The CDR3 is CASSRGEGTDTQYF. The CDR3 DNA reads as TGTGCCAGCAGCCGAGGGGAAGGCACAGATACGCAGTATTTT.

This chain links TRBV3-1 (or the pseudogene TRBV3-2) with TRBJ1-2; 8 bases fit TRBD1. Germline V gene sequence: CDR1 LGHDT, CDR2 YNNKEL (reference sequence). Losses at the gene ends were 1 base for V and 7 bases for J; bases not matched to a gene: 2. The CDR3 is 13 amino acids. The CDR3 is CASSQGDRGGYTF. Here the CDR3 DNA reads TGTGCCAGCAGCCAAGGAGACAGGGGTGGCTACACCTTC.

V gene TRBV9 combines with J gene TRBJ2-7; TRBD1 matches 10 bases. The germline gives CDR1 SGDLS, CDR2 YYNGEE. The V and J ends lost 0 bases and 4 bases, in that order; junction bases with no gene match: 10. This CDR3 is 17 amino acids long. This CDR3 is CASSVAGGGQGMYEQYF. For the CDR3, the DNA is TGTGCCAGCAGCGTAGCCGGAGGGGGACAGGGGATGTACGAGCAGTACTTC.

V gene TRBV11-3 combines with J gene TRBJ2-7, with TRBD2 matching over 13 bases. Germline V CDR1 and CDR2: SGHNT, YENEEA. Germline trimming cut 2 bases from V and 2 bases from J; bases unmatched to any gene: 0. This CDR3 region has 15 residues. The CDR3 sequence: CASSLTSGGAYEQYF. Here the CDR3 DNA reads TGTGCCAGCAGCTTAACTAGCGGGGGGGCCTACGAGCAGTACTTC.

The chain employs TRBV3-1 (or the pseudogene TRBV3-2) and TRBJ2-5; D is uncertain. The CDR3 runs to 13 residues. Germline V gene lookup returns CDR1 LGHDT and CDR2 YNNKEL (reference sequence). V lost 4 bases and J 7 bases, leaving 13 bases between the germline ends. The CDR3 nucleotides are TGTGCCAGCAGCCCAGCCCAGACGGGGACCCAGTACTTC. Protein: CASSPAQTGTQYF.

This chain connects TRBV4-1 to TRBJ1-1; D remains ambiguous. The CDR3 spans 14 residues. Trimming cost V 0 bases and J 2 bases, with 7 bases left between them. Germline V gene lookup returns CDR1 MGHRA and CDR2 YSYEKL. The CDR3 region is CASSQENRNTEAFF. CDR3 coding DNA: TGCGCCAGCAGCCAAGAGAACAGAAACACTGAAGCTTTCTTT.

The rearrangement uses TRBV11-2 and TRBJ1-1; maybe TRBD1 (5 bases). This CDR3 contains 14 residues. Germline loops: CDR1 SGHAT, CDR2 FQNNGV. Deletions cut 3 bases from V and 3 bases from J, with 11 bases between. The CDR3 nucleotides are TGTGCCAGCAGCTTTATGGGGGAGGACACTGAAGCTTTCTTT. Encoded protein: CASSFMGEDTEAFF.